A single TCR beta chain is shown here with its context. Its antigen is not known. The PCR ran on 60 Vbeta and 13 Jbeta primers. Source study methods: An analysis performed later counted around 86 million unique TCR beta chains (roughly 10 million of them shared). Method: immunoSEQ multiplex PCR; TCRdb's copy keeps in-frame clones and lacks some. The D gene and trimming were derived from the DNA, and the V and J assignments and clone size from that table. The table records about 94,000 clones, roughly three fifths of them present only once. V shed 2 bases, J shed 8 bases, and the junction held 7 bases outside the gene matches. The CDR3 is 14 residues long. Per germline, CDR1 MNHEY and CDR2 SVGAGI. This entry is derived from a study of cytomegalovirus exposure and HLA in healthy donors. Study-wide results and caveats: It was confirmed in vitro that three of the CMV-associated chains were specific for CMV antigens.

The TCR was taken from a young man in good health and CMV-seronegative. The sequenced sample consisted of PBMCs. The chain employs TRBV6-5 and TRBJ2-3; 7 bases map to TRBD2. The CDR3 sequence is CASSYDPSGLTQYF. The CDR3 DNA sequence: TGTGCCAGCAGTTACGACCCTAGCGGCCTTACGCAGTATTTT.